Below, one T cell receptor (beta chain) is given with its context. Antigen: not known. This entry belongs to a study of shared clonotypes between healthy human individuals. Notes on the study in general: Sequencing depth was expected to affect clonotype sharing among donors.

CD45RO-negative cells were positively selected for CCR7, leaving out terminally differentiated effector memory CD45RA+ cells. Sorted-subset replicate PCR reactions were performed with 200 ng DNA, corresponding to tens of thousands of T cell genomes. Here immunoSEQ multiplex PCR was the method, and the copy in TCRdb shows in-frame clones only, minus some. The repertoire holds nearly 2 million clones, with approximately 94% as singletons. The CDR3 spans 15 residues. The trim removed 3 bases at V and 6 bases at J, leaving 6 bases unmatched. Germline assignment: CDR1 ENHRY and CDR2 SYGVKD. The V call is TRBV10-3, the J call TRBJ2-7, with 12 positions matching TRBD1. This clonotype was obtained from a man between 18 and 29 years old in good health. The sequencing sample was made of naive CD8+ T cells sorted from blood. CDR3 DNA sequence: TGTGCCATCAGTGAACCGGGACAGGGGGCTGGCGAGCAGTACTTC. Its protein product is CAISEPGQGAGEQYF.